The rows below give T cell receptor beta chains drawn from one sample of a study of response to subunit inactivated influenza vaccine. TCRdb fed the RT-PCR reads into MiXCR, producing one record per CDR3 protein. Of 400,000 to 650,000 distinct CDR3 sequences listed, around 7.9% are singletons. The source was PBMCs from blood, collected about 24 months after vaccination. The receptors were sampled from a man aged 50 to 69 who received an inactivated influenza vaccine. Both conserved end residues are part of each CDR3. Fields, in order: V gene, J gene, clone size, D gene, CDR3 DNA, CDR3 protein. The D gene is left open where the match is weak. Clone size appears in some rows only: once, few, many, or a class for an expanded clone.

V: TRBV6-2/TRBV6-3; J: TRBJ2-7; size: once; D: .; DNA: TGTGCCAGCAGTTACTTTCAACGGGGGGCCGAGCAGTACTTC; CDR3: CASSYFQRGAEQYF
V: TRBV6-2/TRBV6-3; J: TRBJ2-1; size: .; D: .; DNA: TGTGCCAGCAATCCAACAGGGTTCTCCAATGAGCAGTTCTTC; CDR3: CASNPTGFSNEQFF
V: TRBV12-3/TRBV12-4; J: TRBJ2-7; size: .; D: .; DNA: TGTGCCAGCAGGTCCCCGGTCAACTCGGGCGAGCAGTACTTC; CDR3: CASRSPVNSGEQYF
V: TRBV12-3/TRBV12-4; J: TRBJ1-1; size: few; D: .; DNA: TGTGCCAGCACCTCCCGCGGGGGGATAGTTGAAGCTTTCTTT; CDR3: CASTSRGGIVEAFF
V: TRBV6-5; J: TRBJ2-5; size: .; D: TRBD2; DNA: TGTGCCAGCAGTTACGAGCTAGCGGGGGCGGGAGAGACCCAGTACTTC; CDR3: CASSYELAGAGETQYF
V: TRBV5-1; J: TRBJ2-3; size: many; D: TRBD2; DNA: TGCGCCAGCAGCCCTCCAGCGGGGGCCCGTCTCACAGATACGCAGTATTTT; CDR3: CASSPPAGARLTDTQYF
V: TRBV3-1; J: TRBJ2-2; size: few; D: .; DNA: TGTGCCAGCAGCCCATCGCGGGCCACCGGGGAGCTGTTTTTT; CDR3: CASSPSRATGELFF
V: TRBV4-2; J: TRBJ2-1; size: once; D: TRBD2; DNA: TGTGCCAGCGGCCACCCGGGACTAGTGGGGAGTGAGCAGTTCTTC; CDR3: CASGHPGLVGSEQFF
V: TRBV6-2/TRBV6-3; J: TRBJ2-3; size: many; D: .; DNA: TGTGCCAGCAGCCCTTATGGGGCAGATACGCAGTATTTT; CDR3: CASSPYGADTQYF
V: TRBV20-1; J: TRBJ1-2; size: many; D: .; DNA: TGCAGTGCTAGATTTCAGACATCTAAGGGCTACACCTTC; CDR3: CSARFQTSKGYTF
V: TRBV12-3/TRBV12-4; J: TRBJ2-5; size: many; D: .; DNA: TGTGCCAGCAGCCGAGATGCCGGGGAGACCCAGTACTTC; CDR3: CASSRDAGETQYF
V: TRBV4-3; J: TRBJ2-1; size: .; D: .; DNA: TGCGCCAGCAGCCAATTCTCCAGGGGCGATGAGCAGTTCTTC; CDR3: CASSQFSRGDEQFF
V: TRBV20-1; J: TRBJ2-5; size: .; D: .; DNA: TGCAGTGCTAGAGAGGTGGGGGGCCGGGAGACCCAGTACTTC; CDR3: CSAREVGGRETQYF
V: TRBV9; J: TRBJ2-7; size: .; D: TRBD1; DNA: TGTGCCAGCAGCGTAGATGGGACAGGGACGTACGAGCAGTACTTC; CDR3: CASSVDGTGTYEQYF
V: TRBV6-5; J: TRBJ2-7; size: few; D: .; DNA: TGTGCCAGCAGTCACTTGAGGGGCGACTACGAGCAGTACTTC; CDR3: CASSHLRGDYEQYF
V: TRBV6-1; J: TRBJ2-3; size: many; D: .; DNA: TGTGCCAGTTTAAAAGAAAATGGAGATACGCAGTATTTT; CDR3: CASLKENGDTQYF
V: TRBV10-3; J: TRBJ1-1; size: .; D: .; DNA: TGTGCCATCAGCAGGGACGTTGGAACTGAAGCTTTCTTT; CDR3: CAISRDVGTEAFF
V: TRBV3-1; J: TRBJ2-1; size: .; D: .; DNA: TGTGCCAGCAGCCAAGTGCCCGGGGGAACTGAGCAGTTCTTC; CDR3: CASSQVPGGTEQFF
V: TRBV11-2; J: TRBJ2-7; size: few; D: .; DNA: TGTGCCAGCAGGGGACGGACTTCCAACGAGCAGTACTTC; CDR3: CASRGRTSNEQYF
V: TRBV5-1; J: TRBJ1-1; size: .; D: .; DNA: TGCGCCAGCAGCTTGGGTCCCCCGGGCACTGAAGCTTTCTTT; CDR3: CASSLGPPGTEAFF
V: TRBV4-3; J: TRBJ1-5; size: .; D: .; DNA: TGCGCCAGCAGCCAAAGTACAGAGAGCAATCAGCCCCAGCATTTT; CDR3: CASSQSTESNQPQHF
V: TRBV6-2/TRBV6-3; J: TRBJ2-7; size: .; D: .; DNA: TGTGCCAGCAGTTACTCGACAGTTGTTCAGGAGCAGTACTTC; CDR3: CASSYSTVVQEQYF
V: TRBV7-9; J: TRBJ2-1; size: .; D: TRBD2; DNA: TGTGCCAGCATGGGGGGGACCGGCAGCTCCTACAATGAGCAGTTCTTC; CDR3: CASMGGTGSSYNEQFF
V: TRBV5-1; J: TRBJ1-4; size: many; D: .; DNA: TGCGCCAGCAGCACCGGACGGGGAGAGGAAAAACTGTTTTTT; CDR3: CASSTGRGEEKLFF
V: TRBV5-1; J: TRBJ1-4; size: few; D: .; DNA: TGCGCCAGCAGGGAGTCGGCAACTAATGAAAAACTGTTTTTT; CDR3: CASRESATNEKLFF
V: TRBV4-3; J: TRBJ2-1; size: many; D: TRBD1; DNA: TGCGCCAGCAGCCAGGGACAGGGAAGAGAGCAGTTCTTC; CDR3: CASSQGQGREQFF
V: TRBV20-1; J: TRBJ2-1; size: many; D: .; DNA: TGCAGTGCTAGAGGGGGTATGGCAGGGGCGCGCAATGAGCAGTTCTTC; CDR3: CSARGGMAGARNEQFF
V: TRBV3-1; J: TRBJ2-7; size: .; D: TRBD2; DNA: TGTGCCAGCAGCCCCCATAGCGGGGCCCTCTTCTACGAGCAGTACTTC; CDR3: CASSPHSGALFYEQYF
V: TRBV21-1; J: TRBJ1-6; size: many; D: .; DNA: TGTGCCAGCATCACAGGATGCTCCTATAATTCACCCCTCCACTTT; CDR3: CASITGCSYNSPLHF
V: TRBV12-3/TRBV12-4; J: TRBJ2-3; size: .; D: .; DNA: TGTGCCAGCAGTTTAGGGCAGGGCGCCTCGTATTTT; CDR3: CASSLGQGASYF
V: TRBV15; J: TRBJ2-2; size: .; D: .; DNA: TGTGCCACCAGCAGGGGACATAACACCGGGGAGCTGTTTTTT; CDR3: CATSRGHNTGELFF
V: TRBV10-2; J: TRBJ2-7; size: .; D: TRBD1; DNA: TGCGCCAGCAGCTGGGGGGACAGGGCGTACGAGCAGTACTTC; CDR3: CASSWGDRAYEQYF
V: TRBV4-3; J: TRBJ2-5; size: many; D: TRBD2; DNA: TGCGCCAGCAGCCAATCTGGGGCTAGCGGGGAGACCCAGTACTTC; CDR3: CASSQSGASGETQYF
V: TRBV7-9; J: TRBJ2-7; size: .; D: TRBD1; DNA: TGTGCCAGCAGCTATTCGACAGGGATCTACGAGCAGTACTTC; CDR3: CASSYSTGIYEQYF
V: TRBV12-3/TRBV12-4; J: TRBJ2-5; size: many; D: TRBD1; DNA: TGTGCCAGCAGTTGGGACAGGAGCCAAGAGACCCAGTACTTC; CDR3: CASSWDRSQETQYF
V: TRBV4-2; J: TRBJ2-1; size: many; D: .; DNA: TGTGCCAGCAGCCAAGCAGCGATCAATGAGCAGTTCTTC; CDR3: CASSQAAINEQFF
V: TRBV6-2/TRBV6-3; J: TRBJ2-1; size: few; D: .; DNA: TGTGCCAGCAGTTACTCGCGTAGGGAGCAGTTCTTC; CDR3: CASSYSRREQFF
V: TRBV12-3/TRBV12-4; J: TRBJ1-5; size: many; D: TRBD1; DNA: TGTGCCAGCAGGCTTGGACAGGGGCAGAATAGCAATCAGCCCCAGCATTTT; CDR3: CASRLGQGQNSNQPQHF
V: TRBV29-1; J: TRBJ2-7; size: many; D: TRBD1; DNA: TGCAGCGTTGAAGGGACAGGGGGGAACGAGCAGTACTTC; CDR3: CSVEGTGGNEQYF
V: TRBV10-3; J: TRBJ2-7; size: .; D: TRBD2; DNA: TGTGCCATCAGTGTAGCGGGGGATCCGTCCGAGCAGTACTTC; CDR3: CAISVAGDPSEQYF
V: TRBV7-9; J: TRBJ2-2; size: .; D: .; DNA: TGTGCCGGCAGGATCCGGGGACTCAGCGGGGAGCTGTTTTTT; CDR3: CAGRIRGLSGELFF
V: TRBV4-2; J: TRBJ2-7; size: many; D: TRBD1; DNA: TGTGCCAGCAGCCCATTCGGGGGACAGGGGGCGCCTTCCCGCGAGCAGTACTTC; CDR3: CASSPFGGQGAPSREQYF
V: TRBV12-3/TRBV12-4; J: TRBJ2-1; size: few; D: TRBD2; DNA: TGTGCCAGCAGCCTTAGCGGGAGGGCCCGGAATGAGCAGTTCTTC; CDR3: CASSLSGRARNEQFF
V: TRBV6-2/TRBV6-3; J: TRBJ2-1; size: .; D: TRBD2; DNA: TGTGCCAGCAGTTACTCTCTAGCGGGAGCGGCGTACGACAATGAGCAGTTCTTC; CDR3: CASSYSLAGAAYDNEQFF
V: TRBV10-3; J: TRBJ1-5; size: many; D: .; DNA: TGTGCCATAGGGGACGAGGGCAATCAGCCCCAGCATTTT; CDR3: CAIGDEGNQPQHF
V: TRBV12-3/TRBV12-4; J: TRBJ2-2; size: .; D: .; DNA: TGTGCCAGCAGTTTTTTCAGGGGGGCCACCGGGGAGCTGTTTTTT; CDR3: CASSFFRGATGELFF
V: TRBV3-1; J: TRBJ2-3; size: many; D: .; DNA: TGTGCCAGCAGCCAGACACTAGCTAGCACAGACACGCAGTATTTT; CDR3: CASSQTLASTDTQYF
V: TRBV24-1; J: TRBJ2-2; size: .; D: TRBD1; DNA: TGTGCCACCGGAATGACAGGGGTTAGCCCGCGAACCGGGGAGCTGTTTTTT; CDR3: CATGMTGVSPRTGELFF
V: TRBV20-1; J: TRBJ2-1; size: few; D: TRBD2; DNA: TGCAGTGCTCTAGGGACTAGCGTCGACAATGAGCAGTTCTTC; CDR3: CSALGTSVDNEQFF
V: TRBV12-3/TRBV12-4; J: TRBJ1-3; size: few; D: .; DNA: TGTGCCAGCAGTTTACGATTTGGCAACACCATATATTTT; CDR3: CASSLRFGNTIYF